These T cell receptor beta chains were read from a single sample in a study of cytomegalovirus exposure and HLA in healthy donors. The method was immunoSEQ multiplex PCR; TCRdb's version includes in-frame clones alone and lacks a portion of them. The table shows around 92,000 clones, with over 70% occurring only once. The source material was PBMCs. The receptor set was obtained from a girl aged 2 to 10 in good health and CMV-seropositive. Both conserved end residues are part of each CDR3. The D gene is left open where the match is weak. Clone size is stated in some rows and not others, as once, few, many or a class when expanded.

-	-	TRBV18	TRBJ2-5	TGTGCCAGCTCACCCAATCAAGAGACCCAGTACTTC	CASSPNQETQYF
-	few	TRBV19	TRBJ2-1	TGTGCCAGCACTCAGGCAGGGAACCACAATGAGCAGTTCTTC	CASTQAGNHNEQFF
TRBD1	-	TRBV27	TRBJ2-5	TGTGCCAGCAGTTTATTCGGGGACAGACAAGAGACCCAGTACTTC	CASSLFGDRQETQYF
-	-	TRBV6-5	TRBJ2-5	TGTGCCAGCAGAGTGAGCGAGACCCAGTACTTC	CASRVSETQYF
-	-	TRBV28	TRBJ2-7	TGTGCCAGCAGTTATCAGATCTACGAGCAGTACTTC	CASSYQIYEQYF
-	-	TRBV9	TRBJ2-1	TGTGCCAGCAGCGTAGGGCTAGCGCTATACAATGAGCAGTTCTTC	CASSVGLALYNEQFF
-	-	TRBV7-8	TRBJ1-1	TGTGCCAGCGGTATTCTACGCGGGGGAGCTTTCTTT	CASGILRGGAFF
TRBD2	-	TRBV6-5	TRBJ2-1	TGTGCCAGCAGTGCCAATGCGGGAGAGGAGCAGTTCTTC	CASSANAGEEQFF
TRBD2	-	TRBV9	TRBJ2-4	TGTGCCAGCAGCGGACTAGCGGGAGCCAAAAACATTCAGTACTTC	CASSGLAGAKNIQYF
TRBD1	-	TRBV19	TRBJ1-1	TGTGCCAGTAGTTCCGGGACAGTAAAGTACACTGAAGCTTTCTTT	CASSSGTVKYTEAFF
-	few	TRBV2	TRBJ2-5	TGTGCCAGCAGTGAACTAGAGACCCAGTACTTC	CASSELETQYF
TRBD1	-	TRBV27	TRBJ1-5	TGTGCCAGCTCCCGAACTCGGACAGGGGTTGTAATCGGCAATCAGCCCCAGCATTTT	CASSRTRTGVVIGNQPQHF
-	once	TRBV5-1	TRBJ1-4	TGCGCCAGCAGCCTGGAGGGAGGGAGTGGTGAAAAACTGTTTTTT	CASSLEGGSGEKLFF
TRBD2	few	TRBV5-1	TRBJ2-1	TGCGCCAGCAATCTGGGGACTAGCGAGCACAATGAGCAGTTCTTC	CASNLGTSEHNEQFF
-	-	TRBV18	TRBJ2-7	TGTGCCAGCTCACCGTCCTCGGGGTACGAGCAGTACTTC	CASSPSSGYEQYF
TRBD1	-	TRBV7-8	TRBJ1-1	TGTGCCAGCAGCCCTCAGGGCAGGGGGTTTGACACTGAAGCTTTCTTT	CASSPQGRGFDTEAFF
-	-	TRBV10-3	TRBJ2-1	TGTGCCATCAGTGAGGCGCCCTACAATGAGCAGTTCTTC	CAISEAPYNEQFF
TRBD1	few	TRBV25-1	TRBJ1-2	TGTGCCAGCAGGGACAGGGACTATGGCTACACCTTC	CASRDRDYGYTF
TRBD1	-	TRBV29-1	TRBJ1-2	TGCAGCGATCGGACAGGTTTCTATGGCTACACCTTC	CSDRTGFYGYTF
-	-	TRBV5-8	TRBJ1-5	TGTGCCAGCAGCTTGGCGTTCGGCAGGGCTGGCCAGCCCCAGCATTTT	CASSLAFGRAGQPQHF